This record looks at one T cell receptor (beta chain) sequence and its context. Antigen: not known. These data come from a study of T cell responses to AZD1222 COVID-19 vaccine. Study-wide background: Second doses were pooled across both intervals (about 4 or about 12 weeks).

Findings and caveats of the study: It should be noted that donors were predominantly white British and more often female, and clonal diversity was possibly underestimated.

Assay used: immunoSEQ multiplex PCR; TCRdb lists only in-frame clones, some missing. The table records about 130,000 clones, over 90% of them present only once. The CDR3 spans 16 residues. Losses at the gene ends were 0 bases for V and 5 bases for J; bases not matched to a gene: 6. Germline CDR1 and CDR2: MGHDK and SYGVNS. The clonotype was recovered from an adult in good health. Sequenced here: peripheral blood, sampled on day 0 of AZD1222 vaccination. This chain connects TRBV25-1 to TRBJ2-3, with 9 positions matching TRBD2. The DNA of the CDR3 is TGTGCCAGCAGTGAATATGAGCGGGAGGAAGGAGATACGCAGTATTTT. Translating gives CASSEYEREEGDTQYF.